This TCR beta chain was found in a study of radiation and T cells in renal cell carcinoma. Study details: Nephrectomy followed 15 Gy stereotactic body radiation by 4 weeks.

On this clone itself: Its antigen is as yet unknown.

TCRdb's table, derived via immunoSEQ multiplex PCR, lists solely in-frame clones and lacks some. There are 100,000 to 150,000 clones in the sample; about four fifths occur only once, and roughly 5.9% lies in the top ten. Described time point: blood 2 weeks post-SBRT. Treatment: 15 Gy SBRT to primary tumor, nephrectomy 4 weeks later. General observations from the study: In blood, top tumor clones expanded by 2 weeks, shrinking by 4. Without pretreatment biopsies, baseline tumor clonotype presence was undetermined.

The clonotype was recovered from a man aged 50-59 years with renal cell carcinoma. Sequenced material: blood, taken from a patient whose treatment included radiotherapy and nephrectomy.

CDR3: CASSLSFGNTEAFF. CDR3 bases: TGTGCCAGCAGTTTGAGTTTTGGGAACACTGAAGCTTTCTTT. The chain couples TRBV6-1 to TRBJ1-1; D uncertain. Trimming took off 5 bases at V and 1 base at J, with 11 bases between the two ends. This CDR3 is built from 14 residues. Per the germline V gene, CDR1 is MNHNS and CDR2 is SASEGT.